Each of the 30 T cell receptor beta chains below was sequenced from the same sample in a study of Ad26.COV2.S vaccination and SARS-CoV-2 variants. Stated treatment: roughly 18 received Ad26.COV2.S at low or high dose, single or two shots; roughly five received placebo; per-sample allocation not given. Material that was analyzed had been drawn on day 63 after the first vaccine or placebo injection. The table came from immunoSEQ multiplex PCR; TCRdb's copy has only in-frame clones and leaves some out. The sample shows approximately 240,000 clones, roughly 90% of them seen only once. Sample: peripheral blood, taken in a trial of Ad26.COV2.S vaccine versus placebo. These receptors were taken from a person aged 18-65 years who received the Ad26.COV2.S COVID-19 vaccine or a placebo.

The chain has TRBV3-1 (or the pseudogene TRBV3-2) and TRBJ2-1; 7 bases are a match to TRBD2. The CDR3 covers 18 residues. J gave up 7 bases and V 4 bases, and 19 bases lay outside the gene matches. Germline V gene sequence: CDR1 LGHDT, CDR2 YNNKEL (reference sequence). CDR3 coding DNA: TGTGCCAGCAGCCCGATGGGGGGGAGGACGGAAGGAAGAAATGAGCAGTTCTTC. Encoded protein: CASSPMGGRTEGRNEQFF.

The chain has TRBV11-1 and TRBJ1-3; no reliable D call. The V and J ends lost 5 bases and 4 bases respectively, with 6 bases between them. Germline CDR1 is SGHAT and CDR2 is FQDESV (reference sequence). The CDR3 is made up of 12 amino acids. The CDR3: CASSLTGNTIYF. CDR3 in DNA: TGTGCCAGCAGCCTTACAGGAAACACCATATATTTT.

The chain carries TRBV7-9 and TRBJ1-5; 8 bases agree with TRBD1. Germline CDR1 is SEHNR and CDR2 is FQNEAQ (reference sequence). Germline trimming cut 1 base from V and 4 bases from J; bases unmatched to any gene: 9. This CDR3 region has 17 residues. The CDR3 DNA reads as TGTGCCAGCAGCTTAGGAACAGGGGGTTATGATAATCAGCCCCAGCATTTT. Encoded protein: CASSLGTGGYDNQPQHF.

The chain has TRBV27 and TRBJ2-5, with 11 bases that match TRBD2. The CDR3 loop spans 16 amino acids. CDR1 MNHEY and CDR2 SMNVEV come from the germline V gene (reference sequence). Losses at the gene ends were 0 bases for V and 5 bases for J; bases not matched to a gene: 5. In nucleotides, the CDR3 is TGTGCCAGCAGTTTATCTAGCGGGAGGGCCGGGGAGACCCAGTACTTC. Translation: CASSLSSGRAGETQYF.

This clone was counted once. This chain links TRBV5-5 with TRBJ2-5, with D tentatively TRBD1 or TRBD2 (5 bases each). V was pared by 5 bases and J by 1 base, with 12 bases between. The germline gives CDR1 SGHKS, CDR2 YYEKEE (reference sequence). CDR3 length: 14 residues. This CDR3 is CASRTGTVQETQYF. The DNA of the CDR3 is TGTGCCAGCAGAACCGGGACGGTCCAAGAGACCCAGTACTTC.

This chain connects TRBV10-3 to TRBJ2-5, with 13 bases aligning to TRBD2. This CDR3 has 15 amino acids. Germline lookup yields CDR1 ENHRY and CDR2 SYGVKD. V lost 6 bases and J lost 3; bases outside the gene matches: 4. The CDR3 sequence: CAISPGTSGKETQYF. CDR3 DNA sequence: TGTGCCATCAGCCCAGGGACTAGCGGGAAAGAGACCCAGTACTTC.

There are a few counts of this clone. A junction end diverges from the germline sequence, so it may reflect a read error. The chain combines TRBV5-6 with TRBJ2-1; either TRBD1 or TRBD2 may fit D (6 bases each). CDR1 is SGHDT and CDR2 is YYEEEE in the germline V gene. This CDR3 is built from 11 residues. The CDR3 nucleotides are TGCGCCGGGGGACAAAACAATGAGCAGTTCTTC. Translating gives CAGGQNNEQFF.

CDR3 region: CASSLTGWNTEAFF. The CDR3 DNA follows: TGTGCCAGCAGTTTGACAGGGTGGAACACTGAAGCTTTCTTT. The gene calls are TRBV28 and TRBJ1-1, with TRBD1 matching over 7 bases. CDR1 and CDR2 (germline): MDHEN, SYDVKM. This CDR3 region has 14 residues. Trimming took 3 bases from V and 1 from J; bases not matched to a gene: 2. Drawing the rest from reference TRBV28 and TRBJ1-1, the complete variable domain is DVKVTQSSRYLVKRTGEKVFLECVQDMDHENMFWYRQDPGLGLRLIYFSYDVKMKEKGDIPEGYSVSREKKERFSLILESASTNQTSMYLCASSLTGWNTEAFFGQGTRLTVV.

The V gene is TRBV6-5, the J gene TRBJ1-6; TRBD1 aligns across 9 bases. Germline lookup yields CDR1 MNHEY and CDR2 SVGAGI. V dropped 7 bases and J dropped 7; count of bases not matched to a gene: 8. This CDR3 contains 15 residues. In DNA, the CDR3 is TGTGCCAGCACCCTAGGGACAGGGAGAAATTCACCCCTCCACTTT. Translation gives CASTLGTGRNSPLHF.

This sequence joins TRBV6-5 and TRBJ2-1; TRBD1 agrees at 11 bases. CDR3 length: 15 residues. J was trimmed by 4 bases and V by 8 bases; bases with no gene match: 7. The germline V gene has CDR1 MNHEY and CDR2 SVGAGI. The CDR3 sequence is CASSEDRGLYNEQFF. CDR3 DNA sequence: TGTGCCAGCTCCGAGGACAGGGGGCTATACAATGAGCAGTTCTTC.

The V call is TRBV3-1 (or the pseudogene TRBV3-2), the J call TRBJ2-3, with 7 bases lining up with TRBD2. V gave up 2 bases and J gave up 0 bases; unmatched junction bases: 17. The CDR3 has 20 residues. The germline V gene has CDR1 LGHDT and CDR2 YNNKEL (reference sequence). DNA for the CDR3: TGTGCCAGCAGCCAATGGTCTAAAGACGGGGGGAACACTAGCACAGATACGCAGTATTTT. Translated, it gives CASSQWSKDGGNTSTDTQYF.

The rearrangement joins TRBV3-1 (or the pseudogene TRBV3-2) to TRBJ2-5, with TRBD2 matching over 8 bases. V gave up 0 bases and J gave up 0 bases; unmatched junction bases: 6. Germline V gene data show CDR1 as LGHDT and CDR2 as YNNKEL (reference sequence). The CDR3 sequence is 17 residues long. DNA of the CDR3: TGTGCCAGCAGCCAAGACGGCCAGCGGGGGCACCAAGAGACCCAGTACTTC. Encoded protein: CASSQDGQRGHQETQYF.

The rearrangement uses TRBV7-9 and TRBJ2-5; D gene unclear. Germline V gives CDR1 SEHNR, CDR2 FQNEAQ (reference sequence). Trimming shortened V by 5 bases and J by 9 bases, and 16 bases separated the two germline ends. The CDR3 consists of 13 residues. CDR3 coding DNA: TGTGCCAGCAGCCCGAGTACCTCTGGGGCCCAGTACTTC. This gives the protein CASSPSTSGAQYF.

The rearrangement uses TRBV19 and TRBJ2-1; 10 positions match TRBD2. The CDR3 length is 17 residues. V dropped 1 base and J dropped 2; count of bases not matched to a gene: 5. CDR1 is LNHDA and CDR2 is SQIVND in the germline V gene (reference sequence). This CDR3 reads CASSIGGTSVAYNEQFF. CDR3 coding DNA: TGTGCCAGTAGTATAGGTGGGACTAGCGTGGCCTACAATGAGCAGTTCTTC.

J is TRBJ1-1 and V is TRBV7-9; D gene uncertain. Trimming pared 1 base from V and 6 bases from J, leaving 6 bases between. The germline V gene encodes CDR1 SEHNR and CDR2 FQNEAQ (reference sequence). This CDR3 region has 12 residues. The CDR3 region has the DNA TGTGCCAGCAGCTTAGTGAGCCCTGAAGCTTTCTTT. This codes for CASSLVSPEAFF.

The chain employs TRBV7-2 and TRBJ2-1; D is perhaps TRBD1 or TRBD2 (5 bases each). V was trimmed by 4 bases and J by 9 bases, leaving 13 bases between them. The CDR3 covers 13 residues. Germline CDR1 SGHTA, CDR2 FQGNSA. DNA for the CDR3: TGTGCCAGCAGCTCGCAGGGAGAGGGTGAGCAGTTCTTC. Residues: CASSSQGEGEQFF.

This clone was recorded once. The chain employs TRBV29-1 and TRBJ1-2; D is undetermined. Looked up from germline, CDR1 is SQVTM and CDR2 is ANQGSEA. The CDR3 contains 12 residues. V lost 5 bases and J lost 0, with 7 bases in between. CDR3 residues: CSVTATNYGYTF. The DNA for the CDR3 is TGCAGCGTTACAGCCACTAACTATGGCTACACCTTC.

The gene calls are TRBV28 and TRBJ2-3; D possibly corresponds to TRBD1 (6 bases). Germline V CDR1 and CDR2: MDHEN, SYDVKM. Trimming took 6 bases from V and 1 from J, leaving 14 bases between them. The CDR3 sequence is 15 residues long. CDR3: CASRSTGIRTDTQYF. CDR3 nucleotide sequence: TGTGCCAGCAGGTCCACAGGGATCCGCACAGATACGCAGTATTTT. The full variable domain, its missing parts supplied by reference TRBV28 and TRBJ2-3, is DVKVTQSSRYLVKRTGEKVFLECVQDMDHENMFWYRQDPGLGLRLIYFSYDVKMKEKGDIPEGYSVSREKKERFSLILESASTNQTSMYLCASRSTGIRTDTQYFGPGTRLTVL.

The J gene is TRBJ2-3, the V gene TRBV10-2; D gene uncertain. V was pared by 7 bases and J by 4 bases, with 12 bases between. Germline lookup yields CDR1 WSHSY and CDR2 SAAADI. The CDR3 sequence is 13 residues long. In nucleotides, the CDR3 is TGCGCCAGCACGGTTAGGGTCGCAGATACGCAGTATTTT. Amino acids: CASTVRVADTQYF.

This clone was counted between two and nine times. This chain uses TRBV12-3 or TRBV12-4 with TRBJ1-5; 7 nucleotides agree with TRBD1. CDR3 length equals 13 residues. Germline trimming cut 5 bases from V and 2 bases from J; bases unmatched to any gene: 0. CDR3 coding DNA: TGTGCCAGCAGTGACAGGGGCAATCAGCCCCAGCATTTT. Translated: CASSDRGNQPQHF.

The rearrangement uses TRBV30 and TRBJ1-1; D remains ambiguous. The CDR3 runs 10 residues. Per the germline V gene, CDR1 is GTSNPN and CDR2 is SVGIG (reference sequence). Trimming took off 5 bases at V and 6 bases at J, with 7 bases between the two ends. CDR3 sequence reads: CAWRGAEAFF. The CDR3 bases are TGTGCCTGGCGGGGTGCTGAAGCTTTCTTT.

The rearrangement joins TRBV6-5 to TRBJ1-1; the D is unclear. With 4 bases removed from V and 1 base from J, the gap between germline ends came to 7 bases. Germline assignment: CDR1 MNHEY and CDR2 SVGAGI. CDR3 length: 13 amino acids. For the CDR3, the DNA is TGTGCCAGCAGTTTAATAGGGAACACTGAAGCTTTCTTT. Amino acid sequence: CASSLIGNTEAFF.

The chain couples TRBV10-3 to TRBJ1-1; unclear D gene. The V end was cut by 2 bases, the J end by 3 bases, with 4 bases between. The germline gives CDR1 ENHRY, CDR2 SYGVKD. The CDR3 loop spans 12 amino acids. The CDR3 DNA sequence: TGTGCCATCAGTGAGATAGACACTGAAGCTTTCTTT. Its protein product is CAISEIDTEAFF.

CDR3 region: CASSSGLGTDTQYF. The CDR3 coding sequence is TGTGCCAGTAGTTCGGGACTAGGCACAGATACGCAGTATTTT. The chain employs TRBV19 and TRBJ2-3; 8 nucleotides align to TRBD2. Germline-derived CDR1 and CDR2 are LNHDA and SQIVND (reference sequence). The ends lost 5 bases at V and 1 base at J; junction bases unmatched: 2. The CDR3 is 14 residues long.

The chain combines TRBV15 with TRBJ2-3; TRBD2 agrees at 16 bases. This CDR3 comprises 21 residues. The V segment lost 0 bases and the J segment 5 bases; nucleotides outside the gene matches: 14. The germline V gene encodes CDR1 LNHNV and CDR2 YYDKDF (reference sequence). CDR3 DNA sequence: TGTGCCACCAGCAGAGATATGGGGACTAGCGGGAGGGGAGGATTTGGAGATACGCAGTATTTT. Translated: CATSRDMGTSGRGGFGDTQYF. The variable domain in full, with the rest retrieved from reference TRBV15 and TRBJ2-3, is DAMVIQNPRYQVTQFGKPVTLSCSQTLNHNVMYWYQQKSSQAPKLLFHYYDKDFNNEADTPDNFQSRRPNTSFCFLDIRSPGLGDTAMYLCATSRDMGTSGRGGFGDTQYFGPGTRLTVL.

V gene TRBV29-1 combines with J gene TRBJ1-1; the match to TRBD1 covers 9 bases. The CDR3 covers 13 residues. Germline V CDR1 and CDR2: SQVTM, ANQGSEA. J was trimmed by 4 bases and V by 5 bases; bases with no gene match: 5. CDR3 region: CSVSTGGFTEAFF. CDR3 nucleotides: TGCAGCGTTAGTACAGGGGGCTTCACTGAAGCTTTCTTT.

As to this clone: One junction end does not reproduce the germline sequence, and a read error may be involved. CDR3 nucleotides: TGTGCCAGCAGTGTATGGACAGGGGGAGGCAATCAGCCCCAGCATTTT. It specifies CASSVWTGGGNQPQHF. V and J are TRBV28 and TRBJ1-5, with 10 bases fitting TRBD1. CDR3 length equals 16 residues. CDR1 is MDHEN and CDR2 is SYDVKM in the germline V gene.

This chain uses TRBV25-1 with TRBJ2-2, with unresolved D. Deletions cut 5 bases from V and 7 bases from J, with 5 bases between. Per the germline V gene, CDR1 is MGHDK and CDR2 is SYGVNS. The CDR3 runs 11 residues. CDR3 DNA sequence: TGTGCCAGCAGTAGTGGCGGGGAGCTGTTTTTT. Encoded protein: CASSSGGELFF. Full variable domain (rest looked up from reference TRBV25-1 and TRBJ2-2): EADIYQTPRYLVIGTGKKITLECSQTMGHDKMYWYQQDPGMELHLIHYSYGVNSTEKGDLSSESTVSRIRTEHFPLTLESARPSHTSQYLCASSSGGELFFGEGSRLTVL.

V and J are TRBV7-2 and TRBJ2-1; 7 bases are a match to TRBD1. CDR3 length: 14 residues. Germline loops: CDR1 SGHTA, CDR2 FQGNSA. The V and J ends lost 6 bases and 5 bases, in that order; junction bases with no gene match: 7. The CDR3 loop reads CASRIDRANNEQFF. The CDR3 DNA sequence: TGTGCCAGCAGAATAGACAGGGCAAACAATGAGCAGTTCTTC. Using reference TRBV7-2 and TRBJ2-1 for the parts outside the CDR3, the full variable domain is GAGVSQSPSNKVTEKGKDVELRCDPISGHTALYWYRQSLGQGLEFLIYFQGNSAPDKSGLPSDRFSAERTGGSVSTLTIQRTQQEDSAVYLCASRIDRANNEQFFGPGTRLTVL.

The rearrangement uses TRBV15 and TRBJ2-7, with 7 bases lining up with TRBD1. CDR1 and CDR2 from the germline V gene are LNHNV and YYDKDF (reference sequence). The CDR3 covers 13 residues. J lost 5 bases, V lost 5 bases, and 6 bases had no gene match. Here the CDR3 reads CATSVRQGDEQYF. The CDR3 nucleotides are TGTGCCACCAGCGTGCGACAGGGTGACGAGCAGTACTTC.